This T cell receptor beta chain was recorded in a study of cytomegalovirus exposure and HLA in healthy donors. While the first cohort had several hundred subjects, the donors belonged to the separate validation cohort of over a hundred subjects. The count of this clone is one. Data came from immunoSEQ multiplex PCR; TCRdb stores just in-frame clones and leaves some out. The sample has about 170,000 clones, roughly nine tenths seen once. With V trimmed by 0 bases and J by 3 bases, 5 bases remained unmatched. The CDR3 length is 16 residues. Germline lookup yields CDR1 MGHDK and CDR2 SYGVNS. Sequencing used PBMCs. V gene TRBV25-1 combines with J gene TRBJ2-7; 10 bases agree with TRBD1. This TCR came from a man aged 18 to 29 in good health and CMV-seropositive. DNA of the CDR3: TGTGCCAGCAGTGAATACGGGACAGGGGTCGGCTACGAGCAGTACTTC. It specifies CASSEYGTGVGYEQYF.